These 15 T cell receptor beta chains were sequenced from one sample in a study of CD8 T cells in ankylosing spondylitis. MiXCR was run by TCRdb on the 5' RACE reads, yielding one entry per CDR3 protein. The sample yields 100,000 to 150,000 distinct CDR3 sequences, about 6.5% seen once. Sequencing used blood, either unsorted or a sorted T cell fraction (not recorded which). The receptors were sampled from a male donor with ankylosing spondylitis or in good health (not recorded which).

This clonotype was picked up a small number of times. J is TRBJ1-2 and V is TRBV4-2; TRBD1 matches at 7 bases. J gave up 2 bases and V 7 bases, and 1 base lay outside the gene matches. Germline CDR1 reads LGHNA; CDR2 reads YNFKEQ. The CDR3 extends over 12 amino acids. The chain's CDR3 is CASTQGNYGYTF. The DNA for the CDR3 is TGTGCCAGCACACAGGGGAACTATGGCTACACCTTC.

There are a few counts of this clonotype. The rearrangement uses TRBV20-1 and TRBJ2-1; 11 nucleotides agree with TRBD2. The ends lost 0 bases at V and 8 bases at J; junction bases unmatched: 12. The V gene's germline CDR1 is DFQATT and CDR2 SNEGSKA (reference sequence). The CDR3 has 17 amino acids. For the CDR3, the DNA is TGCAGTGCTAGAGATAGTCTAGCGGGGGGCAAGTGGGATGAGCAGTTCTTC. Translating it yields CSARDSLAGGKWDEQFF.

This clonotype was seen at least ten times. The chain combines TRBV5-1 with TRBJ2-5, with 11 bases fitting TRBD2. Germline CDR1 SGHRS, CDR2 YFSETQ. The CDR3 sequence is 16 residues long. The V gene end was trimmed by 2 bases and the J gene end by 5 bases; junction bases not matched to a gene: 8. The CDR3 is CASSFTSGSLRETQYF. CDR3 coding DNA: TGCGCCAGCAGCTTTACTAGCGGGAGTTTACGGGAGACCCAGTACTTC.

This clonotype was detected many times. The chain joins TRBV12-3 or TRBV12-4 to TRBJ2-1, with 9 bases lining up with TRBD2. V shed 8 bases and J 5 bases; nucleotides not matched to a gene: 10. The CDR3 has 15 residues. The CDR3 sequence is CASDVGLAGNNEQFF. CDR3 sequence (DNA): TGTGCCAGCGATGTAGGGCTAGCGGGAAACAATGAGCAGTTCTTC.

This clonotype has at least ten counts. The rearrangement uses TRBV20-1 and TRBJ1-1; D is undetermined. Germline loops: CDR1 DFQATT, CDR2 SNEGSKA (reference sequence). V was cut by 6 bases and J by 2 bases, with 16 bases left in between. CDR3 size: 14 residues. The CDR3 protein is CSAQVDGRNTEAFF. CDR3 DNA: TGCAGTGCCCAGGTCGACGGGCGTAACACTGAAGCTTTCTTT.

This clonotype was seen repeatedly, ten times or more. The chain links TRBV7-9 to TRBJ1-6; no definite D call. This CDR3 is built from 15 residues. In germline, CDR1 is SEHNR, CDR2 FQNEAQ (reference sequence). Trimming pared 5 bases from V and 5 bases from J, leaving 13 bases between. The CDR3 sequence: CASSLSGDNNSPLHF. As DNA, the CDR3 is TGTGCCAGCAGCCTAAGCGGGGATAATAATTCACCCCTCCACTTT.

This clonotype was found many times. The rearrangement links TRBV7-2 to TRBJ2-2; D possibly corresponds to TRBD2 (5 bases). Trimming left V 5 bases short and J 5 bases short, with 18 bases between. The CDR3 length is 16 residues. CDR1 SGHTA and CDR2 FQGNSA come from the germline V gene. The DNA of the CDR3 is TGTGCCAGCAGCCCCCAGGACTCTACTGATACCGGGGAGCTGTTTTTT. It codes for CASSPQDSTDTGELFF. Supplemented by reference TRBV7-2 and TRBJ2-2, the full variable domain reads GAGVSQSPSNKVTEKGKDVELRCDPISGHTALYWYRQSLGQGLEFLIYFQGNSAPDKSGLPSDRFSAERTGGSVSTLTIQRTQQEDSAVYLCASSPQDSTDTGELFFGEGSRLTVL.

There are many counts of this clonotype. V usage is TRBV5-1 and J usage is TRBJ2-7; no definite D call. V was shortened by 2 bases and J by 0 bases, with 9 bases between the two germline ends. CDR3 length equals 14 residues. Germline CDR1 is SGHRS and CDR2 is YFSETQ. The chain's CDR3 is CASSFQPNSYEQYF. The CDR3 DNA sequence: TGCGCCAGCAGCTTTCAGCCGAACTCCTACGAGCAGTACTTC.

This clonotype was counted many times. The chain links TRBV7-9 to TRBJ1-1; D is undetermined. CDR3 length: 12 amino acids. Looked up from germline, CDR1 is SEHNR and CDR2 is FQNEAQ (reference sequence). Trimming shortened V by 8 bases and J by 4 bases, and 11 bases separated the two germline ends. The CDR3: CASDLGSTEAFF. The CDR3 DNA is TGTGCCAGCGATCTGGGGAGCACTGAAGCTTTCTTT.

J is TRBJ2-7 and V is TRBV7-9, with TRBD1 matching over 7 bases. With V trimmed by 5 bases and J by 3 bases, 10 bases remained unmatched. Per the germline V gene, CDR1 is SEHNR and CDR2 is FQNEAQ (reference sequence). This CDR3 is 15 amino acids long. The CDR3 DNA reads as TGTGCCAGCAGCCCCGCGGCGACAGGGAACTACGAGCAGTACTTC. The encoded protein is CASSPAATGNYEQYF.

This clonotype has a count of ten or more. The V call is TRBV7-9, the J call TRBJ2-7, with no clear D. V was clipped by 2 bases and J by 7 bases, with 12 bases between them. CDR1 SEHNR and CDR2 FQNEAQ come from the germline V gene (reference sequence). This CDR3 is built from 13 residues. CDR3 DNA: TGTGCCAGCAGCTTAAGGGATAGGATTGAGCAGTACTTC. It encodes CASSLRDRIEQYF.

The table lists this clonotype with many counts. This sequence joins TRBV7-9 and TRBJ1-1, with a possible D match to TRBD1 (6 bases). CDR3 length: 17 residues. Trimming took off 5 bases at V and 3 bases at J, with 22 bases between the two ends. Germline loops: CDR1 SEHNR, CDR2 FQNEAQ (reference sequence). The CDR3, as DNA: TGTGCCAGCAGCCAACGGTACGGCGGGGGGGCATACACTGAAGCTTTCTTT. This codes for CASSQRYGGGAYTEAFF.

This clonotype was counted at least ten times. The chain is built from TRBV5-1 and TRBJ2-1; perhaps D is TRBD1 or TRBD2 (5 bases each). Germline lookup yields CDR1 SGHRS and CDR2 YFSETQ. This CDR3 region has 13 residues. Deletions cut 4 bases from V and 6 bases from J, with 11 bases between. The CDR3 loop reads CASSPGSFNEQFF. The CDR3 DNA sequence: TGCGCCAGCAGCCCAGGGAGTTTCAATGAGCAGTTCTTC.

V and J are TRBV29-1 and TRBJ2-1, with D perhaps matching TRBD1 or TRBD2 (5 bases each). Germline CDR1 is SQVTM and CDR2 is ANQGSEA. Trimming cost V 6 bases and J 10 bases, with 10 bases left between them. The CDR3 totals 10 residues. The CDR3 is CSVFRGEQFF. CDR3 DNA: TGCAGCGTCTTCCGGGGCGAGCAGTTCTTC.

This chain uses TRBV20-1 with TRBJ2-1, with 14 bases fitting TRBD2. This CDR3 has 19 amino acids. From germline, CDR1 is DFQATT and CDR2 SNEGSKA (reference sequence). Written as DNA, the CDR3 is TGCAGGGCCCGGGCTCAAGGACTAGCGGGAGGTAGCTCCTACAATGAGCAGTTCTTC. Its protein is CRARAQGLAGGSSYNEQFF.